These T cell receptor beta chains were read from a single sample in a study of naive and memory T cell subsets. Each CDR3 protein gets one entry after TCRdb re-called the UMI-ligation and nested PCR reads with MiXCR. Among around 130,000 distinct CDR3 sequences listed, roughly 36% were seen once. The sample consisted of central memory CD4+ T cells from blood. These receptors were obtained from a human donor in good health. Each CDR3 is given with its conserved first and last residue. The D gene is left open where the match is weak. Not all rows give a size; the values are once, few, many and, for expanded clones, a class.

size,D,V,J,CDR3,DNA
-,-,TRBV30,TRBJ2-1,CAWSLGLYNEQFF,TGTGCCTGGAGTCTTGGACTGTACAATGAGCAGTTCTTC
-,TRBD1,TRBV7-6,TRBJ1-4,CASSRDRGVGKLFF,TGTGCCAGCAGCCGGGACAGGGGGGTAGGAAAACTGTTTTTT
-,-,TRBV7-9,TRBJ2-2,CASSLGMNTGELFF,TGTGCCAGCAGCTTAGGCATGAACACCGGGGAGCTGTTTTTT
-,-,TRBV29-1,TRBJ1-5,CSATSGTAGQPQHF,TGCAGCGCCACTTCGGGGACGGCGGGACAGCCCCAGCATTTT
few,-,TRBV27,TRBJ2-7,CASSLNPRARWYEQYF,TGTGCCAGCAGTTTAAACCCGAGGGCTAGATGGTACGAGCAGTACTTC
-,TRBD2,TRBV7-2,TRBJ2-1,CASSLEGTSRRNEQFF,TGTGCCAGCAGCTTAGAAGGGACTAGCCGTCGCAATGAGCAGTTCTTC
few,-,TRBV7-2,TRBJ2-6,CASIPSLSSGANVLTF,TGTGCCAGCATCCCGTCCCTAAGCTCTGGGGCCAACGTCCTGACTTTC
few,-,TRBV7-9,TRBJ1-4,CASSFFSGAGNEKLFF,TGTGCCAGCAGCTTTTTTTCAGGGGCTGGTAATGAAAAACTGTTTTTT
few,TRBD1,TRBV29-1,TRBJ2-7,CSVVNRGAAYEQYF,TGCAGCGTTGTTAACAGGGGCGCTGCCTACGAGCAGTACTTC
-,TRBD2,TRBV29-1,TRBJ2-2,CSVASGSANTGELFF,TGCAGCGTCGCAAGCGGGAGTGCGAACACCGGGGAGCTGTTTTTT
-,TRBD1,TRBV7-2,TRBJ2-7,CASSLGTGVSEQYF,TGTGCCAGCAGCTTAGGGACAGGGGTGAGCGAGCAGTACTTC
-,TRBD1,TRBV10-2,TRBJ2-7,CASSESRDRGHEQYF,TGCGCCAGCAGTGAGTCCAGGGACAGGGGCCACGAGCAGTACTTC
few,-,TRBV20-1,TRBJ1-5,CSAIRYSGLAGNQPQHF,TGCAGTGCTATCAGATATTCGGGGCTTGCGGGCAATCAGCCCCAGCATTTT
-,TRBD1,TRBV18,TRBJ2-2,CASRTGTGNTGELFF,TGTGCCAGCCGCACCGGGACAGGGAACACCGGGGAGCTGTTTTTT
-,-,TRBV21-1,TRBJ1-1,CASSTETGDNTEAFF,TGTGCCAGCAGCACAGAGACAGGGGACAACACTGAAGCTTTCTTT
-,TRBD2,TRBV20-1,TRBJ2-1,CSAGGGLAGADEQFF,TGCAGTGCTGGGGGAGGACTAGCGGGAGCAGATGAGCAGTTCTTC
-,-,TRBV5-5,TRBJ1-1,CASSKRDAPSEAFF,TGTGCCAGCAGCAAACGGGACGCGCCATCTGAAGCTTTCTTT
-,TRBD1,TRBV28,TRBJ2-7,CASKTGQVSYEQYF,TGTGCCAGCAAAACGGGACAGGTTTCCTACGAGCAGTACTTC
-,-,TRBV24-1,TRBJ2-1,CATSRGWGDNEQFF,TGTGCCACCAGTCGGGGGTGGGGTGACAATGAGCAGTTCTTC
-,-,TRBV18,TRBJ2-7,CASSPSRDEQYF,TGTGCCAGCTCACCTTCTCGGGACGAGCAGTACTTC
-,-,TRBV28,TRBJ2-7,CASRPRALNQGGYEQYF,TGTGCCAGCAGGCCCCGGGCATTGAATCAGGGAGGCTACGAGCAGTACTTC
-,TRBD1,TRBV11-2,TRBJ2-2,CASSLWGQGYTGELFF,TGTGCCAGCAGCTTATGGGGACAGGGGTACACCGGGGAGCTGTTTTTT
-,TRBD1,TRBV27,TRBJ2-7,CASSQLGTGRYEQYF,TGTGCCAGCAGCCAGCTAGGGACAGGGCGTTACGAGCAGTACTTC
-,-,TRBV29-1,TRBJ1-2,CSVEETNRYGYTF,TGCAGCGTTGAAGAGACCAATCGCTATGGCTACACCTTC
-,TRBD2,TRBV19,TRBJ2-1,CASTPGGSGRKSIEQFF,TGTGCCAGTACCCCGGGGGGTAGCGGGAGGAAGTCGATTGAGCAGTTCTTC
few,-,TRBV6-2/TRBV6-3,TRBJ2-7,CASRDLSYEQYF,TGTGCCAGCCGGGACCTATCCTACGAGCAGTACTTC
-,-,TRBV7-2,TRBJ1-5,CASSLSQGTQPQHF,TGTGCCAGCAGCTTGAGCCAGGGGACACAGCCCCAGCATTTT
few,-,TRBV7-9,TRBJ1-2,CAASLQREYGYTF,TGTGCCGCGTCTTTACAGCGAGAGTATGGCTACACCTTC
-,-,TRBV20-1,TRBJ1-4,CSARDSGRRNEKLFF,TGCAGTGCTAGAGATTCAGGACGCCGGAATGAAAAACTGTTTTTT
-,-,TRBV6-6,TRBJ2-7,CANTQHGSYEQYF,TGTGCCAACACCCAGCACGGATCCTACGAGCAGTACTTC
-,TRBD1,TRBV4-3,TRBJ1-1,CASRQASGQGEAFF,TGCGCCAGCAGGCAAGCTTCCGGACAGGGTGAAGCTTTCTTT
-,-,TRBV6-1,TRBJ2-7,CASTRGRGLSSYEQYF,TGTGCCAGCACCCGAGGAAGGGGGTTAAGCTCCTACGAGCAGTACTTC
-,-,TRBV18,TRBJ1-2,CASSPLGDGYTF,TGTGCCAGCTCACCTTTAGGAGATGGCTACACCTTC
-,-,TRBV28,TRBJ1-2,CASISGRLGPYGYTF,TGTGCCAGCATCAGCGGTAGACTGGGACCTTATGGCTACACCTTC
many,TRBD1,TRBV7-9,TRBJ2-1,CASSLRQGNEQFF,TGTGCCAGCAGCTTAAGACAGGGCAATGAGCAGTTCTTC
once,-,TRBV5-1,TRBJ2-1,CASSTSGGGHNEQFF,TGCGCCAGCAGCACAAGCGGAGGGGGCCACAATGAGCAGTTCTTC
-,TRBD1,TRBV6-6,TRBJ2-7,CASIGTGKTEQYF,TGTGCCAGCATTGGGACAGGGAAGACAGAGCAGTACTTC
few,-,TRBV6-2/TRBV6-3,TRBJ2-7,CASTSAGTFYEQYF,TGTGCCAGCACCTCAGCAGGGACCTTCTACGAGCAGTACTTC
few,TRBD1,TRBV28,TRBJ2-7,CASSRSPGTGDEQYF,TGTGCCAGCAGTCGAAGCCCCGGGACAGGGGACGAGCAGTACTTC